This T cell receptor beta chain emerged from a study of spatial heterogeneity in lung cancer. Across the study: Correlation of TCR transcript counts in tumor regions with a T cell module score from matched bulk RNA-seq was strong. In the raw reads, each unique TCR and UMI combination was present more than ten times on average.

A remark on this clonotype: Its cognate antigen is unknown.

TCRdb reanalysed the 5' RACE reads using MiXCR and keeps one entry per CDR3 protein. The table lists some 97,000 distinct CDR3 sequences, about 4.6% of them singletons. Points from the study as a whole: Tallies of expanded TCRs, which were sorted into ubiquitous and regional groups, correlated with counts of ubiquitous and regional nonsynonymous mutations, respectively. Counts of expanded alpha and beta TCRs within tumors tracked the tumor nonsynonymous mutation count.

With 8 bases removed from V and 8 bases from J, the gap between germline ends came to 18 bases. CDR1 and CDR2 (germline): SEHNR, FQNEAQ (reference sequence). The CDR3 totals 13 residues. The time point was: sample taken at primary tumor resection. Sequencing of whole RNA from tumor, nontumor lung or frozen PBMC involved no sorting. The V call is TRBV7-9, the J call TRBJ1-2; D uncertain. The sample in question was lung tumor tissue, obtained at surgery. The receptor was derived from a male donor with early-stage non-small cell lung cancer. CDR3 nucleotides: TGTGCCAGCTCCTTTTGGGAAATGGGCGGCTACACCTTC. Translated: CASSFWEMGGYTF.